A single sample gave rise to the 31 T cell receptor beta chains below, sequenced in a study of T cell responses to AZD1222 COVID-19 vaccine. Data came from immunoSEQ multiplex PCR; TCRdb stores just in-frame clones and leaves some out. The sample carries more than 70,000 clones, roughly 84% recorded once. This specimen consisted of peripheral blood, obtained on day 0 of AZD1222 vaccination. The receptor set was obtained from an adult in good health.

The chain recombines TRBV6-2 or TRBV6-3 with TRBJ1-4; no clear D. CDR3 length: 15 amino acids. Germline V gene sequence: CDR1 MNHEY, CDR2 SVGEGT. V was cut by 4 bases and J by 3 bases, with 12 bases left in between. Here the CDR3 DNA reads TGTGCCAGCAGTTTTCGGGGAATACCTAATGAAAAACTGTTTTTT. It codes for CASSFRGIPNEKLFF.

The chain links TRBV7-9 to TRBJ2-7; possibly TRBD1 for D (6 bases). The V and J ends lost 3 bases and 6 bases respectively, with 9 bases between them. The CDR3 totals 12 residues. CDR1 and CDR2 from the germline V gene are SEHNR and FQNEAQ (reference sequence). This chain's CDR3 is CASSFWGLEQYF. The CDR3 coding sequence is TGTGCCAGCAGCTTTTGGGGGCTCGAGCAGTACTTC.

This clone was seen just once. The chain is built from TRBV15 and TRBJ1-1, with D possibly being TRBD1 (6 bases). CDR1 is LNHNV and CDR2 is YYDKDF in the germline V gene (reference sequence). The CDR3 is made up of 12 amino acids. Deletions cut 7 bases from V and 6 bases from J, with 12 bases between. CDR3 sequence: CATTYRDSEAFF. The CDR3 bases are TGTGCCACCACCTACAGGGATTCTGAAGCTTTCTTT.

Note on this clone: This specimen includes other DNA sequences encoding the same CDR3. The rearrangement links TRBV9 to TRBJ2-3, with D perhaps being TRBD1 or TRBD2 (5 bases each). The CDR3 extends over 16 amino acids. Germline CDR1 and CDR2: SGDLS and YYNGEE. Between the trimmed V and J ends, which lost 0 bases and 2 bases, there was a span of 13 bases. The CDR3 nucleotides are TGTGCCAGCAGCGTAGACAATGGGGGTACCACAGATACGCAGTATTTT. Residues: CASSVDNGGTTDTQYF. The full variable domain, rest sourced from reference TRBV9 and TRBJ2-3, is DSGVTQTPKHLITATGQRVTLRCSPRSGDLSVYWYQQSLDQGLQFLIQYYNGEERAKGNILERFSAQQFPDLHSELNLSSLELGDSALYFCASSVDNGGTTDTQYFGPGTRLTVL.

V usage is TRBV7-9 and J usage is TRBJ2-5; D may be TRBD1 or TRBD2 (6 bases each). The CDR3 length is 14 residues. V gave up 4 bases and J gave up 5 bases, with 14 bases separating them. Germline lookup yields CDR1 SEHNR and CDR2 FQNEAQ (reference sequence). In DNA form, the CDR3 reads TGTGCCAGCAGCTGGGGGGCCAGGTTGGAGACCCAGTACTTC. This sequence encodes CASSWGARLETQYF.

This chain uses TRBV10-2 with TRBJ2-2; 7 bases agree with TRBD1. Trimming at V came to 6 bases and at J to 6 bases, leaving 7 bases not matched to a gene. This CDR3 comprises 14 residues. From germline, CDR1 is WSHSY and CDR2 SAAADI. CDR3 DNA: TGCGCCAGCAGAAAGGGGGCCCGATCCGGGGAGCTGTTTTTT. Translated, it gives CASRKGARSGELFF.

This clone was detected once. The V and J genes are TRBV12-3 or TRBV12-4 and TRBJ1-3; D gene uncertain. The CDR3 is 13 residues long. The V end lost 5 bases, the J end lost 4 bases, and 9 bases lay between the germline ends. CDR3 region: CASSRTGGNTIYF. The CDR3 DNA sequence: TGTGCCAGCAGTCGGACGGGGGGAAACACCATATATTTT.

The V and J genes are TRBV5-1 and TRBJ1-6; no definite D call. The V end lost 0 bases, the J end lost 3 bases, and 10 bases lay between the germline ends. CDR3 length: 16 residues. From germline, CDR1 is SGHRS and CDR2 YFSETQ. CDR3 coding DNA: TGCGCCAGCAGCTTGGTAAGTCCTCTCTATAATTCACCCCTCCACTTT. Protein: CASSLVSPLYNSPLHF.

CDR3 protein: CASSIVGAPEQYF. The CDR3 nucleotides are TGTGCCAGTAGTATAGTTGGGGCACCCGAGCAGTACTTC. The V gene is TRBV19, the J gene TRBJ2-7; D is perhaps TRBD1 (5 bases). The CDR3 is made up of 13 amino acids. The germline gives CDR1 LNHDA, CDR2 SQIVND (reference sequence). V was trimmed by 1 base and J by 6 bases, leaving 10 bases between them.

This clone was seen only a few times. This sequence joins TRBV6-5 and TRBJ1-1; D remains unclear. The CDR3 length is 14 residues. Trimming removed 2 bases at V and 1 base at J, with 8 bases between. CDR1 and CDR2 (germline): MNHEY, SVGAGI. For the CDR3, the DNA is TGTGCCAGCAGTTACGGGCAGTCGAACACTGAAGCTTTCTTT. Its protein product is CASSYGQSNTEAFF.

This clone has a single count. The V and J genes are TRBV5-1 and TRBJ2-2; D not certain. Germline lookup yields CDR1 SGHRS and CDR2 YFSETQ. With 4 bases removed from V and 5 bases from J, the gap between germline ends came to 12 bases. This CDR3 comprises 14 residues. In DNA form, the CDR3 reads TGCGCCAGCAGCCCCGCGCGGATTACCGGGGAGCTGTTTTTT. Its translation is CASSPARITGELFF.

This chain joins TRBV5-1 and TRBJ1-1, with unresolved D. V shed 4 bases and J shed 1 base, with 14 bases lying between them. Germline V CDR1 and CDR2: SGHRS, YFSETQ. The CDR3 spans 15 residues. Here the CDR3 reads CASSPARETNTEAFF. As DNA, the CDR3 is TGCGCCAGCAGCCCTGCTCGGGAGACGAACACTGAAGCTTTCTTT. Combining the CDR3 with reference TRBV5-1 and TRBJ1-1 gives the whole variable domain KAGVTQTPRYLIKTRGQQVTLSCSPISGHRSVSWYQQTPGQGLQFLFEYFSETQRNKGNFPGRFSGRQFSNSRSEMNVSTLELGDSALYLCASSPARETNTEAFFGQGTRLTVV.

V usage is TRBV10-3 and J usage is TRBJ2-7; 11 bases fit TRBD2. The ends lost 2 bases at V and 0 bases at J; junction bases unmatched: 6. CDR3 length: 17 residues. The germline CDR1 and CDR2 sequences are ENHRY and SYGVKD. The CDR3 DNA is TGTGCCATCAGTGAGCCCCCGGGACTAGCGGCCTCCTACGAGCAGTACTTC. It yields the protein CAISEPPGLAASYEQYF.

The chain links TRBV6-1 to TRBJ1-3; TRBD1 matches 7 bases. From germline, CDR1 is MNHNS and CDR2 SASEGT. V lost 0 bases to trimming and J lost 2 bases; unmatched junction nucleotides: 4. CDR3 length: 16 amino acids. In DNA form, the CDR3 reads TGTGCCAGCAGTGAAGCCTTACAGGGGCCTGGAAACACCATATATTTT. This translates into CASSEALQGPGNTIYF.

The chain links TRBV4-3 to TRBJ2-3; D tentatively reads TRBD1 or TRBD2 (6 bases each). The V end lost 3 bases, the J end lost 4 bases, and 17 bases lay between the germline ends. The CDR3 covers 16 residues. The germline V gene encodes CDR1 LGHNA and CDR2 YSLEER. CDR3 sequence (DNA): TGCGCCAGCAGCCAGGTCAGAGGGGGGTTCGCAGATACGCAGTATTTT. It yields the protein CASSQVRGGFADTQYF.

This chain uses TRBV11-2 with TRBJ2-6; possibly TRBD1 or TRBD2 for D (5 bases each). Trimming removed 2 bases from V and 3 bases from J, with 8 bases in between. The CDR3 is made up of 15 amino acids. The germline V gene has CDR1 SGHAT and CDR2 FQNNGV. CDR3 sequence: CASSLPGSGANVLTF. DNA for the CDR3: TGTGCCAGCAGCTTACCAGGGAGTGGGGCCAACGTCCTGACTTTC.

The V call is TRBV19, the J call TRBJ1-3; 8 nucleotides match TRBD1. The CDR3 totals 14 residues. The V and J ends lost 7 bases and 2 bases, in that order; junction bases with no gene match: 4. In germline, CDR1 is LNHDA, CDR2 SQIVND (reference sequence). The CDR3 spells CASNARGPGNTIYF. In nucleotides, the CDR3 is TGTGCCAGTAATGCCAGGGGGCCTGGAAACACCATATATTTT. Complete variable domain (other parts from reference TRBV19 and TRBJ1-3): DGGITQSPKYLFRKEGQNVTLSCEQNLNHDAMYWYRQDPGQGLRLIYYSQIVNDFQKGDIAEGYSVSREKKESFPLTVTSAQKNPTAFYLCASNARGPGNTIYFGEGSWLTVV.

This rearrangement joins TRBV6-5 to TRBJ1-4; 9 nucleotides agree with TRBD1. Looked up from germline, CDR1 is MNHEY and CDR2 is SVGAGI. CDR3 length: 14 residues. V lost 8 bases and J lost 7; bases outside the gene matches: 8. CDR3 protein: CASFSTGGSEKLFF. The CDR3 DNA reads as TGTGCCAGCTTTTCCACAGGGGGCAGTGAAAAACTGTTTTTT.

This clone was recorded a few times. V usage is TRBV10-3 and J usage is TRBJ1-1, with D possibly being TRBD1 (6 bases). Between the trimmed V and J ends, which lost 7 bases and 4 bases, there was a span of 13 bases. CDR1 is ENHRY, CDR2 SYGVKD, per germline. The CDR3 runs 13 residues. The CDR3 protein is CAINQAGATEAFF. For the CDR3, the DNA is TGTGCCATCAACCAAGCAGGGGCCACTGAAGCTTTCTTT.

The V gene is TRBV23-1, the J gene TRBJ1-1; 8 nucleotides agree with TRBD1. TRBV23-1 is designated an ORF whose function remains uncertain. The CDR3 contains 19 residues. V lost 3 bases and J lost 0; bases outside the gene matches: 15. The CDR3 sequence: CASSHPKTGVPYMNTEAFF. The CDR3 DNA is TGCGCCAGCAGTCACCCGAAGACAGGGGTCCCCTACATGAACACTGAAGCTTTCTTT.

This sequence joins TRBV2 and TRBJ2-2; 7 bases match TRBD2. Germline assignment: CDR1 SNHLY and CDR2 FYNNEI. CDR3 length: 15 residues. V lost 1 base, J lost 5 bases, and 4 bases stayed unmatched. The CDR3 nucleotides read TGTGCCAGCAGTGAAGTTGGGCGGGGGACCGGGGAGCTGTTTTTT. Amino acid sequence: CASSEVGRGTGELFF.

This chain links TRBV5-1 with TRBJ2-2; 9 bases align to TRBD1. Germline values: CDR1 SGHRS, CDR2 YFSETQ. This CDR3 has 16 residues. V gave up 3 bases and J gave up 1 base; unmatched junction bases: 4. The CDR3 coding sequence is TGCGCCAGCAGCTGGGCGGGACAGGGGAACACCGGGGAGCTGTTTTTT. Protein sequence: CASSWAGQGNTGELFF.

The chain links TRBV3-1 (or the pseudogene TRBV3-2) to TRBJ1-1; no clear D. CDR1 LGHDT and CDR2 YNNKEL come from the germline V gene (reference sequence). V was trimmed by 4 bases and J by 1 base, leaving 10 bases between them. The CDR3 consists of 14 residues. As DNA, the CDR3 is TGTGCCAGCAGCCTTACGGTGGGGAACACTGAAGCTTTCTTT. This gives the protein CASSLTVGNTEAFF.

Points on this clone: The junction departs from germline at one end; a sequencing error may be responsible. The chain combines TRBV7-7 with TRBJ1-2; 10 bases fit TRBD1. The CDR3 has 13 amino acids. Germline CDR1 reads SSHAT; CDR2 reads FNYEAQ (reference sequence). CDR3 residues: CASSSGTGDDYTF. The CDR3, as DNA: TGTGCTAGCAGTTCCGGGACAGGGGATGACTACACCTTC.

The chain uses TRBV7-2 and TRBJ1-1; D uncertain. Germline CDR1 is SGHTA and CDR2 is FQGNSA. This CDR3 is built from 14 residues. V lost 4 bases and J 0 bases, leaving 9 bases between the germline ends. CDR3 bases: TGTGCCAGCAGCTCGTTGGCCTTGAACACTGAAGCTTTCTTT. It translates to CASSSLALNTEAFF.

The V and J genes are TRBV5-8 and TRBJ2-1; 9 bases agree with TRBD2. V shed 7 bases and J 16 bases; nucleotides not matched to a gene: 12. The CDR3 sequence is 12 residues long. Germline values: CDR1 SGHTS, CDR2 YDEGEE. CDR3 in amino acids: CASATLAGGIFF. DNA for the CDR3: TGTGCCAGCGCTACACTGGCGGGGGGGATTTTCTTC.

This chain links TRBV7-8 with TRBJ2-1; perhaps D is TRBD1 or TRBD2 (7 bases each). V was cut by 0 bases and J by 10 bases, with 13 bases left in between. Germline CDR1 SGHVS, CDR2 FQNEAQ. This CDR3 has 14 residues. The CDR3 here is CASSLALGGGEQFF. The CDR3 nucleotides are TGTGCCAGCAGCTTAGCGCTGGGAGGGGGCGAGCAGTTCTTC.

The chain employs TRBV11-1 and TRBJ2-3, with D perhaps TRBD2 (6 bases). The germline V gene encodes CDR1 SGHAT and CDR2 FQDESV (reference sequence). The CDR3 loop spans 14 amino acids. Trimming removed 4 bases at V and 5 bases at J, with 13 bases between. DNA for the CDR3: TGTGCCAGCAGCTGGGACTTAGCTGGAGATACGCAGTATTTT. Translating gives CASSWDLAGDTQYF.

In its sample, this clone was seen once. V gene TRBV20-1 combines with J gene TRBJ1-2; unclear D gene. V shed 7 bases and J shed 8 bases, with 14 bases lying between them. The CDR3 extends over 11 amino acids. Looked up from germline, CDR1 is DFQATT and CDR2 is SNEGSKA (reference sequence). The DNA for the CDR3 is TGCAGTGGGGCCCCGCGGGAGGGCTACACCTTC. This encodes CSGAPREGYTF.

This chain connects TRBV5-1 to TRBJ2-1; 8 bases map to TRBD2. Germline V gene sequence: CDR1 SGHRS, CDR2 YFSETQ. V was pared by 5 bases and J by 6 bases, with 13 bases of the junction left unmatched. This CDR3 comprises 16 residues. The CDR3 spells CASRLFRGGRGNEQFF. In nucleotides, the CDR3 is TGCGCCAGCAGACTATTCCGGGGGGGCCGGGGCAATGAGCAGTTCTTC.

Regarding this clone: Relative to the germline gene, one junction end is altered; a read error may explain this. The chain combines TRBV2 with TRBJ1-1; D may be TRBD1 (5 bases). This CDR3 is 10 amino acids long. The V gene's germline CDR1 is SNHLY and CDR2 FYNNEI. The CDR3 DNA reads TGTGCTCGGGGGAACGCTGAAGCTTTCTTT. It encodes CARGNAEAFF. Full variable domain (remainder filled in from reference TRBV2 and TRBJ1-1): EPEVTQTPSHQVTQMGQEVILRCVPISNHLYFYWYRQILGQKVEFLVSFYNNEISEKSEIFDDQFSVERPDGSNFTLKIRSTKLEDSAMYFCARGNAEAFFGQGTRLTVV.